This T cell receptor (beta chain) was recorded in a study of shared clonotypes between healthy human individuals. The length of the CDR3 is 15 residues. Trimming at V came to 5 bases and at J to 2 bases, leaving 3 bases not matched to a gene. Germline V gives CDR1 SGHTA, CDR2 FQGNSA. In regard to this clone: Its specificity is unknown. Within the sample, other DNA sequences also encode this same CDR3.

Repertoires were generated with immunoSEQ multiplex PCR, while TCRdb's copy carries only in-frame clones and drops some. The table records 1,500,000 or so clones, 97% to 99% of them present only once. Overall study results and limits: Naive CD4 clonotypes overlapped across a handful of donors at roughly 5%. The low donor count limited represented genetic and exposure-history diversity.

The sequence was obtained from a man aged 30 to 45 in good health. The source material was naive CD4+ T cells sorted from blood. As to subset: CD45RA+ positively selected. The chain recombines TRBV7-2 with TRBJ2-7; 13 bases match TRBD2. In DNA, the CDR3 is TGTGCCAGCAGCCTGGGACTAGCGGGGACCTACGAGCAGTACTTC. It encodes CASSLGLAGTYEQYF.